What follows are 17 T cell receptor beta chains derived from one specimen sequenced in a study of OX40 agonist ivuxolimab in advanced cancers. Profiling relied on immunoSEQ multiplex PCR, and the TCRdb table lists in-frame clones only, not all of them. The top ten hold about 0.65% of the sample, which has tens of thousands of clones, around 84% seen once. The specimen comprised CD4+ or CD8+ T cells sorted from blood, sampled in a trial of the OX40 agonist ivuxolimab. Source of these receptors: an adult with an advanced solid tumor such as melanoma, head and neck, liver or kidney cancer.

Remarks on this clone: In the same sample, other DNA sequences code for this CDR3. The rearrangement uses TRBV7-8 and TRBJ1-4; TRBD1 might be the D (6 bases). With 6 bases removed from V and 10 bases from J, the gap between germline ends came to 27 bases. Germline V gene lookup returns CDR1 SGHVS and CDR2 FQNEAQ. The CDR3 loop spans 17 amino acids. CDR3 sequence reads: CASRLQGLTDGPGKLFF. Written as DNA, the CDR3 is TGTGCCAGCAGGCTACAGGGTCTGACAGACGGGCCCGGAAAACTGTTTTTT.

The rearrangement uses TRBV28 and TRBJ2-1; TRBD1 matches at 10 bases. Trimming took 2 bases from V and 6 from J; bases not matched to a gene: 4. Germline-derived CDR1 and CDR2 are MDHEN and SYDVKM. The CDR3 totals 15 residues. The CDR3 DNA follows: TGTGCCAGCAGTTTAGCGGGACAGGGGAGCAATGAGCAGTTCTTC. Encoded protein: CASSLAGQGSNEQFF.

The V and J genes are TRBV7-9 and TRBJ1-6; TRBD1 agrees at 8 bases. CDR3 length: 15 amino acids. The junction had 5 bases not matched to a gene; V was cut back by 4 bases and J by 6 bases. The germline gives CDR1 SEHNR, CDR2 FQNEAQ (reference sequence). DNA of the CDR3: TGTGCCAGCAGCTCGGCGACAGGGGTTAATTCACCCCTCCACTTT. Translation gives CASSSATGVNSPLHF.

As concerns this clone: At one end the junction does not follow the germline gene, possibly because of a read error. This sequence joins TRBV7-8 and TRBJ2-2; either TRBD1 or TRBD2 may fit D (6 bases each). This CDR3 is 14 amino acids long. The V gene's germline CDR1 is SGHVS and CDR2 FQNEAQ. The CDR3 reads CASSPTRDTGGWIF. DNA for the CDR3: TGTGCCAGCAGCCCCACTCGGGACACCGGGGGTTGGATTTTT.

The chain joins TRBV5-4 to TRBJ1-6, with D unresolved. Germline CDR1 reads SGHNT; CDR2 reads YYREEE (reference sequence). Trimming shortened V by 4 bases and J by 7 bases, and 12 bases separated the two germline ends. The CDR3 is 14 amino acids. The CDR3 sequence is CASSAKGRNSPLHF. The CDR3 DNA reads as TGTGCCAGCAGCGCAAAAGGGCGGAATTCACCCCTCCACTTT.

This clone was detected only a few times. This chain joins TRBV7-2 and TRBJ1-4, with 8 positions matching TRBD1. This CDR3 contains 13 residues. Germline V lookup: CDR1 SGHTA, CDR2 FQGNSA. V was clipped by 4 bases and J by 15 bases; unmatched bases: 10. The CDR3 nucleotides read TGTGCCAGCAGCTCCCCCAGAGGGGACAGGATGTTTTTT. This translates into CASSSPRGDRMFF.

This clone was seen a single time. The rearrangement uses TRBV21-1 and TRBJ1-1; TRBD1, the table's D call, lacks a check against the DNA. TRBV21-1 is a listed pseudogene. The CDR3 contains 16 residues. CDR3 sequence reads: CASSKILETGGPEAFF. The CDR3 DNA reads TGTGCCAGCAGCAAAATTCTCGAGACAGGGGGCCCTGAAGCTTTCTTT.

The chain's CDR3 is CASEGRTGLNTEAFF. CDR3 nucleotide sequence: TGTGCCAGTGAGGGGAGAACAGGGCTGAACACTGAAGCTTTCTTT. V and J are TRBV19 and TRBJ1-1; weak D call: TRBD1 (6 bases). Germline-derived CDR1 and CDR2 are LNHDA and SQIVND (reference sequence). The CDR3 length is 15 residues. The germline V and J ends were trimmed by 8 bases and 0 bases, with 16 bases remaining between them. The full variable domain, with the rest looked up from reference TRBV19 and TRBJ1-1, is DGGITQSPKYLFRKEGQNVTLSCEQNLNHDAMYWYRQDPGQGLRLIYYSQIVNDFQKGDIAEGYSVSREKKESFPLTVTSAQKNPTAFYLCASEGRTGLNTEAFFGQGTRLTVV.

The chain recombines TRBV6-5 with TRBJ2-3, with 10 bases fitting TRBD1. The CDR3 is 13 amino acids. Trimming at V came to 8 bases and at J to 2 bases, leaving 1 base not matched to a gene. The V gene's germline CDR1 is MNHEY and CDR2 SVGAGI. The CDR3 here is CASGTGVTDTQYF. For the CDR3, the DNA is TGTGCCAGCGGGACAGGGGTCACAGATACGCAGTATTTT.

V gene TRBV7-2 combines with J gene TRBJ2-7, with TRBD2 matching over 9 bases. The CDR3 runs to 16 residues. Germline assignment: CDR1 SGHTA and CDR2 FQGNSA. V was clipped by 5 bases and J by 1 base; unmatched bases: 9. CDR3 bases: TGTGCCAGCAGCGGCCAGACTAGCGGAGGATCCTACGAGCAGTACTTC. Translating it yields CASSGQTSGGSYEQYF.

Details on this clone: An end of the junction differs from the germline gene, which may be a read error. The chain has TRBV7-7 and TRBJ2-2; 9 nucleotides line up with TRBD1. Per the germline V gene, CDR1 is SSHAT and CDR2 is FNYEAQ (reference sequence). This CDR3 region has 14 residues. CDR3 DNA sequence: TGTGCTAGCACCTCGGACAGGGGCGGCGGGGAGCTGTTTTTT. Residues: CASTSDRGGGELFF.

This sequence joins TRBV2 and TRBJ1-2, with D unclear. Trimming shortened V by 4 bases and J by 2 bases, and 8 bases separated the two germline ends. In germline, CDR1 is SNHLY, CDR2 FYNNEI. The CDR3 loop spans 13 amino acids. CDR3 nucleotide sequence: TGTGCCAGCAGTGCCGACCTAAACTATGGCTACACCTTC. It is translated as CASSADLNYGYTF.

The gene calls are TRBV5-1 and TRBJ2-3; possible D gene TRBD2, 5 bases. The CDR3 loop spans 14 amino acids. From germline, CDR1 is SGHRS and CDR2 YFSETQ. V was cut by 5 bases and J by 3 bases, with 13 bases left in between. The CDR3 bases are TGCGCCAGCAGAGGGAGTAAGGGTACAGATACGCAGTATTTT. This encodes CASRGSKGTDTQYF. Full variable domain (missing parts from reference TRBV5-1 and TRBJ2-3): KAGVTQTPRYLIKTRGQQVTLSCSPISGHRSVSWYQQTPGQGLQFLFEYFSETQRNKGNFPGRFSGRQFSNSRSEMNVSTLELGDSALYLCASRGSKGTDTQYFGPGTRLTVL.

This clone appeared a single time. The chain couples TRBV5-1 to TRBJ2-6, with D possibly TRBD2 on 5 matching bases. The germline V gene has CDR1 SGHRS and CDR2 YFSETQ. Trimming took off 4 bases at V and 3 bases at J, with 14 bases between the two ends. The CDR3 has 16 amino acids. The CDR3 DNA is TGCGCCAGCAGCCCAAGCGAGGGCTTTGGGGCCAACGTCCTGACTTTC. It encodes CASSPSEGFGANVLTF.

V and J are TRBV2 and TRBJ2-7, with a tentative D call TRBD2 (6 bases). Trimming took 8 bases from V and 0 from J, leaving 14 bases between them. The length of the CDR3 is 14 residues. Germline V gives CDR1 SNHLY, CDR2 FYNNEI. In DNA, the CDR3 is TGTGCCAGCCGAGCAGGACTACTCTCCTACGAGCAGTACTTC. Translated: CASRAGLLSYEQYF. Variable domain in full (rest from reference TRBV2 and TRBJ2-7): EPEVTQTPSHQVTQMGQEVILRCVPISNHLYFYWYRQILGQKVEFLVSFYNNEISEKSEIFDDQFSVERPDGSNFTLKIRSTKLEDSAMYFCASRAGLLSYEQYFGPGTRLTVT.

The gene calls are TRBV7-2 and TRBJ1-1; D is unresolved. Germline lookup yields CDR1 SGHTA and CDR2 FQGNSA. V dropped 5 bases and J dropped 1 base, with 8 bases sitting between them. The CDR3 has 13 amino acids. The CDR3 is CASSPSGNTEAFF. As DNA, the CDR3 is TGTGCCAGCAGCCCAAGTGGGAACACTGAAGCTTTCTTT.

The chain uses TRBV11-1 and TRBJ2-3; 8 bases are shared with TRBD1. The ends lost 5 bases at V and 0 bases at J; junction bases unmatched: 7. CDR1 is SGHAT, CDR2 FQDESV, per germline (reference sequence). This CDR3 is built from 16 residues. CDR3 region: CASSIRQGFSTDTQYF. The CDR3 bases are TGTGCCAGCAGCATACGACAGGGGTTTAGCACAGATACGCAGTATTTT.